This TCR beta chain was found in a study of blood T cell repertoires in COVID-19. For the study at large: PBMCs, B-cell-depleted T cells, or T cells were the source of the cDNA or gDNA that made up the material.

In the study's own analysis: Scientists estimated how many nucleated cells there were by amplifying reference gene primers. Sequencing used immunoSEQ multiplex PCR; TCRdb keeps in-frame clones, though not all of them. V and J calls and clone size follow that table, whereas D and trimming were derived from the DNA. The sample records 130,000 to 150,000 clones, nearly 90% being singletons. The CDR3 runs 15 residues. Germline CDR1 reads MNHEY; CDR2 reads SVGEGT. Trimming stripped 2 bases from V and 2 bases from J, with 11 bases between. V usage is TRBV6-2 or TRBV6-3 and J usage is TRBJ2-3; no definite D call. This sequence was found in a man aged 65-85 years with acute or convalescent COVID-19. Sequencing used peripheral blood. The CDR3 reads CASSYGGGNTDTQYF. In DNA form, the CDR3 reads TGTGCCAGCAGTTACGGTGGCGGAAACACAGATACGCAGTATTTT.